The 2 T cell receptor beta chains below come from one sample, sequenced in a study of blood T cell repertoires in COVID-19. Sequencing used immunoSEQ multiplex PCR; TCRdb keeps in-frame clones, though not all of them. The sample carries more than 300,000 clones, about 93% recorded once. Sequencing was performed on peripheral blood. The receptors originated from a woman younger than 30 who had recovered from COVID-19.

The DNA for the CDR3 is TGTGCCAGCCAGAGTCCGGGACTAGCCGGCGAGCAGTACGTC. This encodes CASQSPGLAGEQYV. The V and J genes are TRBV11-2 and TRBJ2-7, with 9 bases that match TRBD2. CDR3 size: 14 residues. Trimming at V came to 8 bases and at J to 6 bases, leaving 11 bases not matched to a gene. CDR1 is SGHAT and CDR2 is FQNNGV in the germline V gene.

The chain uses TRBV9 and TRBJ2-1; TRBD2 matches 10 bases. CDR3 length: 17 residues. CDR1 and CDR2 (germline): SGDLS, YYNGEE. J was trimmed by 6 bases and V by 3 bases; bases with no gene match: 12. The CDR3 is CASSDNPGTSVSNEQFF. In DNA form, the CDR3 reads TGTGCCAGCAGCGACAACCCCGGGACTAGCGTCAGCAATGAGCAGTTCTTC.